The source of this TCR beta chain is a study of T-cell reconstitution after alpha-beta-depleted transplantation in children. V was pared by 8 bases and J by 0 bases, with 15 bases between. The CDR3 is 15 amino acids. As it was prepared, the TCRbeta library received unique molecular identifiers. TCRdb processed the PCR reads anew with MiXCR; each CDR3 protein has one entry. The table has about 340,000 distinct CDR3 sequences, 15% to 20% seen once. This clonotype showed up just a few times. The chain combines TRBV12-3 or TRBV12-4 with TRBJ2-3, with a possible D match to TRBD1 (6 bases). The sequence came from a male patient aged 2 to 9 who had a stem cell transplant for acute lymphoblastic leukemia, so the T cells may come from the graft donor. Sample: PBMCs, mostly from graft donor cells, taken 360 days after TCRalphabeta/CD19-depleted stem cell transplant. The DNA of the CDR3 is TGTGCCAGCGGGGCAGGGGTCACTAGCACAGATACGCAGTATTTT. Translation gives CASGAGVTSTDTQYF.